A single TCR beta chain is shown here with its context. Its antigen is unknown. The sample comes from a study of CXCR3-negative and CXCR3-positive naive CD8 T cells. The wider study: Sequencing gave some 140 million TRB reads overall, about 1.5 +/- 0.3 million per library.

Triplicates of about 280,000 cells were sorted from each CD8+ T cell subset. Germline-derived CDR1 and CDR2 are LGHNA and YSLEER. This CDR3 comprises 12 residues. General study points: Surface CD5 looked about the same in the naive subsets, so the authors worked out TCR strength from TRB CDR3 properties. Freshly isolated PBMCs were used in most assays, given partial CXCR3 loss after freezing.

TRB cDNA libraries were made by UMI-labeled 5' RACE. TCRdb derives one entry per CDR3 protein from the 5' RACE reads, leaving out DNA. The sample shows roughly 89,000 distinct CDR3 sequences, and approximately 1.5% sits with its ten largest clones. Source material: naive CXCR3- CD8+ T cells from blood. Subset reported: CD45RO-CCR7+CD27+CD95- naive CD8+ T cells lacking CXCR3 (TNR3-). The chain employs TRBV4-3 and TRBJ2-3; TCRdb's D call of TRBD1 is untestable without DNA. The sequence came from a human donor in good health. Some clones in this sample may be carry-over from other donors' samples. CDR3 amino acids: CASSSPPDTQYF.